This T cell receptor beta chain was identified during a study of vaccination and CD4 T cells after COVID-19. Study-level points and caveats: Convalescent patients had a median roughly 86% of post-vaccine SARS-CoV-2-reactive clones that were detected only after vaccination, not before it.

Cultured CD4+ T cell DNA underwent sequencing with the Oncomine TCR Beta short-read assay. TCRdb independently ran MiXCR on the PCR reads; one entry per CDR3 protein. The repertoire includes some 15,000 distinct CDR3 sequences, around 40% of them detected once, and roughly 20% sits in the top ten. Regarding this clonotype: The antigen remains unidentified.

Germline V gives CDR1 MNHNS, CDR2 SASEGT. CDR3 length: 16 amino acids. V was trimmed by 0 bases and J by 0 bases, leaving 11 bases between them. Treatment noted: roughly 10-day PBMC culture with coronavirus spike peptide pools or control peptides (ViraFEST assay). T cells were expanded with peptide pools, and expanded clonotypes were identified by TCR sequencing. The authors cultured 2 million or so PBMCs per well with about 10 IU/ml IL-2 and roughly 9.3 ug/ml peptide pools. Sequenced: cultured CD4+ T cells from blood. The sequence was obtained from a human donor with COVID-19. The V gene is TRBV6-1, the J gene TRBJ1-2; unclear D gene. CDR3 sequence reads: CASSEAAHGANYGYTF. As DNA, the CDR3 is TGTGCCAGCAGTGAAGCCGCCCACGGAGCTAACTATGGCTACACCTTC.